The 3 T cell receptor beta chains below all came from one sample that was sequenced in a study of T-cell reconstitution after alpha-beta-depleted transplantation in children. Unique molecular identifiers were incorporated when the TCRbeta library was constructed. Using its own MiXCR run on the PCR reads, TCRdb lists one record per CDR3 protein. The table records about 90,000 distinct CDR3 sequences, about 16% of them present only once. The material sequenced was PBMCs, mostly from graft donor cells, taken 180 days after TCRalphabeta/CD19-depleted stem cell transplant. These receptor sequences come from a male patient under 10 years old who had a stem cell transplant for acute lymphoblastic leukemia, so the T cells may come from the graft donor.

This clonotype showed up just a few times. V usage is TRBV7-9 and J usage is TRBJ2-1, with 10 bases lining up with TRBD1. The germline V gene encodes CDR1 SEHNR and CDR2 FQNEAQ (reference sequence). V lost 5 bases, J lost 8 bases, and 12 bases stayed unmatched. The CDR3 contains 16 residues. The CDR3 DNA follows: TGTGCCAGCAGCATCATAGGACAGGGGGTACGACATGAGCAGTTCTTC. Its protein product is CASSIIGQGVRHEQFF.

V is TRBV15 and J is TRBJ1-2; 8 positions agree with TRBD1. The germline gives CDR1 LNHNV, CDR2 YYDKDF (reference sequence). V shed 0 bases, J shed 3 bases, and the junction held 6 bases outside the gene matches. The CDR3 totals 16 residues. In DNA, the CDR3 is TGTGCCACCAGCAGAGAGGGTCTGGGACAGGACTATGGCTACACCTTC. Encoded protein: CATSREGLGQDYGYTF.

The chain links TRBV7-9 to TRBJ2-1; D is possibly TRBD1 (5 bases). The V gene's germline CDR1 is SEHNR and CDR2 FQNEAQ (reference sequence). CDR3 length: 16 residues. Trimming took 4 bases from V and 0 from J, leaving 13 bases between them. CDR3 protein: CASSSPGRDSYNEQFF. The CDR3 DNA reads as TGTGCCAGCAGCTCCCCTGGCAGGGACTCCTACAATGAGCAGTTCTTC. Variable domain in full (rest from reference TRBV7-9 and TRBJ2-1): DTGVSQNPRHKITKRGQNVTFRCDPISEHNRLYWYRQTLGQGPEFLTYFQNEAQLEKSRLLSDRFSAERPKGSFSTLEIQRTEQGDSAMYLCASSSPGRDSYNEQFFGPGTRLTVL.